This T cell receptor beta chain was obtained from a study of response to subunit inactivated influenza vaccine (dated by TCRdb to between 2017 and 2018). Background for the entire study: To follow how T cells responded to a trivalent subunit inactivated influenza vaccine, the researchers relied on deep quantitative profiling of the T cell receptor repertoire.

Paper-wide results and their limitations: It was suggested by the authors that each seasonal influenza vaccination may recruit only a limited number of new T cells.

Many counts were recorded for this clonotype. Its antigen target is currently unknown. No base qualities exist here, and no much larger clone lies one base off it. V is trimmed back by 3 bases and J by 6 bases, and the junction contains 7 bases that no gene match accounts for. CDR1 and CDR2 are drawn from the germline V gene: SGDLS, YYNGEE. Its CDR3 holds 14 amino acids, cysteine through phenylalanine. The read is trimmed to its CDR3 DNA, 42 bases read in frame from base 1. The protocol used for the library was RT-PCR. The sequencing machine was an Illumina HiSeq 2500. TCRdb reran the public reads through fastp at Q25 and MiXCR, keeping productive beta chains. Each record represents a unique CDR3 protein, reported with the most common genes and DNA among its rows. The sample includes approximately 530,000 distinct CDR3 sequences, with more than 7% observed a single time. Approximately 14% of the sample belongs to the ten largest clones.

The input for sequencing was PBMCs from blood, taken less than 30 months after vaccination. In this chain, TRBV9 is recombined with TRBJ2-7; TRBD1 aligns with 9 central bases. This TCR came from a man in his fifties or sixties who received an inactivated influenza vaccine. Donor details come from another sample of the same person, matched by shared clones. The sequenced DNA is TGTGCCAGCAGCGCCCTGGGGACAGGGTTCGAGCAGTACTTC. Its translation reads: CASSALGTGFEQYF.